This note documents a single T cell receptor (beta chain) sequence. Here immunoSEQ multiplex PCR was the method, and the copy in TCRdb shows in-frame clones only, minus some. Counted here are over 65,000 clones, around four fifths occurring once; the ten biggest clones make up 15% to 20%. Trimming took 4 bases from V and 5 from J, leaving 14 bases between them. The V gene's germline CDR1 is SNHLY and CDR2 FYNNEI. This CDR3 spans 15 amino acids. The data originate from a study of blood T cell repertoires in COVID-19. The wider study: The cDNA or gDNA used as material had been derived from T cells, B-cell-depleted T cells, or PBMCs.

Sequencing used peripheral blood. This chain joins TRBV2 and TRBJ2-2, with D possibly matching TRBD1 (6 bases). The clonotype originates from a man at least 80 years old with active or convalescent COVID-19. The CDR3 protein is CASSARGPITGELFF. DNA for the CDR3: TGTGCCAGCAGTGCCAGGGGTCCCATAACCGGGGAGCTGTTTTTT. Complete variable domain (other parts from reference TRBV2 and TRBJ2-2): EPEVTQTPSHQVTQMGQEVILRCVPISNHLYFYWYRQILGQKVEFLVSFYNNEISEKSEIFDDQFSVERPDGSNFTLKIRSTKLEDSAMYFCASSARGPITGELFFGEGSRLTVL.